These 20 T cell receptor beta chains were sequenced from one sample in a study of Graves' ophthalmopathy and Graves' hyperthyroidism. Amplifying from RNA transcripts, the study obtained TCR beta CDR3 regions. Scientists carried out first-round RT-PCR using HTBI primers and then a second-round multiplex PCR. From the multiplex PCR reads, TCRdb called clonotypes with MiXCR, one entry per CDR3 protein. The table has over a million distinct CDR3 sequences, less than 45% seen once. Sequencing used peripheral blood or thyroid tissue (not recorded which). Receptors originate from an adult man with Graves' hyperthyroidism.

This clonotype has at least ten counts. The chain joins TRBV7-9 to TRBJ1-2, with D perhaps matching TRBD1 (5 bases). Trimming removed 4 bases from V and 5 bases from J, with 11 bases in between. Germline-derived CDR1 and CDR2 are SEHNR and FQNEAQ (reference sequence). The CDR3 contains 13 residues. The CDR3 is CASSSPGPYGYTF. CDR3 coding DNA: TGTGCCAGCAGCTCCCCGGGACCATATGGCTACACCTTC.

This clonotype came up a few times. The chain links TRBV28 to TRBJ2-7; perhaps TRBD1 as D (6 bases). The germline CDR1 and CDR2 sequences are MDHEN and SYDVKM. The CDR3 has 14 amino acids. The V end lost 7 bases, the J end lost 4 bases, and 17 bases lay between the germline ends. The CDR3 sequence: CASTTQGLPYEQYF. CDR3 bases: TGTGCCAGCACAACACAGGGCCTCCCTTACGAGCAGTACTTC.

The chain is built from TRBV10-3 and TRBJ2-7; 8 positions match TRBD2. The CDR3 runs to 13 residues. Trimming took 11 bases from V and 5 from J; bases not matched to a gene: 11. The germline V gene encodes CDR1 ENHRY and CDR2 SYGVKD. The chain's CDR3 is CAPGGGRLHEQYF. The CDR3 DNA is TGTGCCCCCGGCGGGGGGCGCCTCCACGAGCAGTACTTC.

This chain joins TRBV12-3 or TRBV12-4 and TRBJ2-5; 9 bases fit TRBD2. The CDR3 is 15 amino acids. The ends lost 3 bases at V and 4 bases at J; junction bases unmatched: 6. In nucleotides, the CDR3 is TGTGCCAGCAGTTTGGGCGGGGGGGCGCGAGAGACCCAGTACTTC. Its translation: CASSLGGGARETQYF.

The J gene is TRBJ1-6, the V gene TRBV7-2; D is perhaps TRBD1 (5 bases). CDR1 and CDR2 (germline): SGHTA, FQGNSA. The length of the CDR3 is 15 residues. V gave up 4 bases and J gave up 7 bases, with 14 bases separating them. CDR3 sequence: CASSSTGTANSPLHF. In DNA, the CDR3 is TGTGCCAGCAGCTCGACCGGGACGGCAAATTCACCCCTCCACTTT.

A few counts support this clonotype. This chain links TRBV12-3 or TRBV12-4 with TRBJ1-5, with TRBD1 identical over 11 bases. With V trimmed by 3 bases and J by 5 bases, 3 bases remained unmatched. CDR3 length: 15 residues. CDR3 amino acids: CASSFGTGGDQPQHF. For the CDR3, the DNA is TGTGCCAGCAGTTTCGGGACAGGGGGTGATCAGCCCCAGCATTTT.

The chain carries TRBV25-1 and TRBJ1-6; weak D call: TRBD1 (6 bases). The CDR3 runs 16 residues. Germline V lookup: CDR1 MGHDK, CDR2 SYGVNS. Trimming left V 4 bases short and J 9 bases short, with 19 bases between. CDR3 loop: CASSAGHGRGISPLHF. The CDR3 DNA reads TGTGCCAGCAGTGCTGGCCACGGTAGGGGGATTTCACCCCTCCACTTT.

The chain carries TRBV10-3 and TRBJ2-2, with D uncertain. This CDR3 has 17 residues. V lost 3 bases and J lost 0, with 14 bases in between. Germline CDR1 ENHRY, CDR2 SYGVKD. CDR3 protein: CAISEVWAATNTGELFF. CDR3 DNA sequence: TGTGCCATCAGTGAAGTTTGGGCGGCCACGAACACCGGGGAGCTGTTTTTT.

This chain connects TRBV7-9 to TRBJ1-3; a weak D match, TRBD1 (6 bases). Germline V gives CDR1 SEHNR, CDR2 FQNEAQ (reference sequence). The length of the CDR3 is 15 residues. Trimming pared 2 bases from V and 6 bases from J, leaving 14 bases between. The CDR3 region is CASSLTQGQVNTIYF. CDR3 DNA sequence: TGTGCCAGCAGCTTAACGCAGGGGCAAGTAAACACCATATATTTT. Full variable domain (rest looked up from reference TRBV7-9 and TRBJ1-3): DTGVSQNPRHKITKRGQNVTFRCDPISEHNRLYWYRQTLGQGPEFLTYFQNEAQLEKSRLLSDRFSAERPKGSFSTLEIQRTEQGDSAMYLCASSLTQGQVNTIYFGEGSWLTVV.

The chain links TRBV7-9 to TRBJ1-1; D is perhaps TRBD1 (6 bases). This CDR3 region has 14 residues. Germline CDR1 is SEHNR and CDR2 is FQNEAQ (reference sequence). The V and J ends lost 6 bases and 3 bases respectively, with 14 bases between them. CDR3 DNA: TGTGCCAGCAGTTCACGGGGGCGGTACACTGAAGCTTTCTTT. This translates into CASSSRGRYTEAFF.

This clonotype appeared many times. The V and J genes are TRBV20-1 and TRBJ1-2, with D possibly TRBD1 on 6 matching bases. Germline CDR1 DFQATT, CDR2 SNEGSKA (reference sequence). The V gene lost 4 bases and the J gene lost 1 base, with 16 bases spanning the gap. The CDR3 runs to 15 residues. CDR3 in amino acids: CSATRGQINNYGYTF. The CDR3 DNA is TGCAGTGCTACCCGCGGACAGATTAATAACTATGGCTACACCTTC.

In its sample, this clonotype was seen a few times. The chain couples TRBV12-3 or TRBV12-4 to TRBJ2-2; D may be TRBD1 (5 bases). The CDR3 spans 14 residues. Between the trimmed V and J ends, which lost 6 bases and 5 bases, there was a span of 13 bases. The CDR3 protein is CASRREAGTGELFF. CDR3 coding DNA: TGTGCCAGCAGACGAGAAGCAGGGACCGGGGAGCTGTTTTTT.

This chain's CDR3 is CASKWQTETYEQYF. CDR3 nucleotide sequence: TGTGCCAGCAAATGGCAGACCGAGACCTACGAGCAGTACTTC. This chain joins TRBV6-5 and TRBJ2-7; D uncertain. Per germline, CDR1 MNHEY and CDR2 SVGAGI. CDR3 size: 14 residues. Trimming took 7 bases from V and 2 from J, leaving 15 bases between them.

This chain's CDR3 is CSAAFGTSYGYTIYF. Here the CDR3 DNA reads TGCAGCGCTGCCTTCGGGACGTCCTATGGCTACACCATATATTTT. The genes are TRBV29-1 and TRBJ1-3; TRBD1 is a possible D gene (5 bases). Trimming took 7 bases from V and 8 from J, leaving 24 bases between them. The CDR3 loop spans 15 amino acids. Germline V gives CDR1 SQVTM, CDR2 ANQGSEA.

This chain connects TRBV28 to TRBJ2-7; no definite D call. Per germline, CDR1 MDHEN and CDR2 SYDVKM. The CDR3 totals 12 residues. Between the trimmed V and J ends, which lost 6 bases and 2 bases, there was a span of 8 bases. The CDR3 nucleotides read TGTGCCAGCAGCGGGTTTCCCTACGAGCAGTACTTC. It encodes CASSGFPYEQYF.

In its sample, this clonotype was seen a few times. The chain recombines TRBV2 with TRBJ1-2; weak D call: TRBD1 (5 bases). The CDR3 consists of 17 residues. Deletions cut 4 bases from V and 5 bases from J, with 23 bases between. Germline V CDR1 and CDR2: SNHLY, FYNNEI. The CDR3, as DNA: TGTGCCAGCAGTGTCCCAAACAGGCCCTTGGGCTGGTATGGCTACACCTTC. Translated: CASSVPNRPLGWYGYTF. Together with reference TRBV2 and TRBJ1-2, the CDR3 gives the full variable domain: EPEVTQTPSHQVTQMGQEVILRCVPISNHLYFYWYRQILGQKVEFLVSFYNNEISEKSEIFDDQFSVERPDGSNFTLKIRSTKLEDSAMYFCASSVPNRPLGWYGYTFGSGTRLTVV.

Ten or more counts support this clonotype. The V call is TRBV15, the J call TRBJ2-6, with D tentatively TRBD1 (6 bases). CDR1 and CDR2 (germline): LNHNV, YYDKDF (reference sequence). Trimming stripped 7 bases from V and 0 bases from J, with 16 bases between. The CDR3 spans 17 residues. DNA of the CDR3: TGTGCCACCACCAGGAACGACAGGAGCTCTGGGGCCAACGTCCTGACTTTC. It encodes CATTRNDRSSGANVLTF.

This clonotype was counted many times. This chain joins TRBV10-3 and TRBJ2-7; a possible D gene is TRBD2 (7 bases). Trimming cost V 3 bases and J 6 bases, with 12 bases left between them. The CDR3 is 13 amino acids. CDR1 and CDR2 from the germline V gene are ENHRY and SYGVKD. Written as DNA, the CDR3 is TGTGCCATCAGTGAAAGGGGGGGGGGCGAGCAGTACTTC. Its protein is CAISERGGGEQYF.

The V call is TRBV2, the J call TRBJ2-7, with a weak D call TRBD2 (6 bases). The CDR3 consists of 15 residues. With 5 bases removed from V and 6 bases from J, the gap between germline ends came to 20 bases. Germline CDR1 is SNHLY and CDR2 is FYNNEI. The CDR3: CASSPNAGTASEQYF. DNA for the CDR3: TGTGCCAGCAGTCCGAATGCGGGAACGGCGAGCGAGCAGTACTTC.

The rearrangement joins TRBV7-9 to TRBJ2-5; TRBD1 aligns across 9 bases. CDR1 and CDR2 (germline): SEHNR, FQNEAQ (reference sequence). The V gene end was trimmed by 5 bases and the J gene end by 5 bases; junction bases not matched to a gene: 12. The CDR3 totals 16 residues. The CDR3 is CASSNRDREQMETQYF. The DNA of the CDR3 is TGTGCCAGCAGCAACCGGGACAGGGAGCAGATGGAGACCCAGTACTTC.